The 12 T cell receptor beta chains given below trace back to one sample, sequenced in a study of human T cells and chemical hapten exposure. TCRdb called the RACE reads again in MiXCR, with one record for every CDR3 protein. The table has 30,000 to 40,000 distinct CDR3 sequences, 12% seen once. Specified time point: pre-sensitization, week 0. Treatment of the sample: therapeutic diphenylcyclopropenone sensitization with weekly scalp DPC. It was from unfractionated whole blood that total RNA was extracted. The sample was whole blood, taken in connection with sensitization to the hapten diphenylcyclopropenone (DPC). The source is a woman between 35 and 50 years old with alopecia areata. Some clones in this sample may be carry-over from other donors' samples.

This clonotype was counted between two and nine times. V gene TRBV30 combines with J gene TRBJ2-1; tentatively, D is TRBD1 or TRBD2 (5 bases each). Trimming removed 3 bases from V and 8 bases from J, with 23 bases in between. In germline, CDR1 is GTSNPN, CDR2 SVGIG (reference sequence). CDR3 length: 16 amino acids. The CDR3 region is CAWSPRGLLSTHEQFF. The CDR3 coding sequence is TGTGCCTGGAGCCCCCGGGGCCTCCTGAGTACGCATGAGCAGTTCTTC.

This sequence joins TRBV20-1 and TRBJ2-7, with 10 nucleotides matching TRBD1. Losses at the gene ends were 7 bases for V and 3 bases for J; bases not matched to a gene: 6. The CDR3 is 13 amino acids. Germline V gives CDR1 DFQATT, CDR2 SNEGSKA (reference sequence). Here the CDR3 DNA reads TGCAGTGTTCACCGGGACAGGGGCTACGAGCAGTACTTC. Its protein is CSVHRDRGYEQYF.

This clonotype was counted at least ten times. This chain uses TRBV29-1 with TRBJ2-7; D is unresolved. V was trimmed by 4 bases and J by 5 bases, leaving 9 bases between them. The CDR3 is 11 residues long. Germline CDR1 and CDR2: SQVTM and ANQGSEA. This chain's CDR3 is CSVAAQNEQYF. CDR3 in DNA: TGCAGCGTTGCAGCCCAAAACGAGCAGTACTTC.

The chain has TRBV7-2 and TRBJ2-1; perhaps TRBD2 as D (5 bases). The germline V and J ends were trimmed by 4 bases and 10 bases, with 20 bases remaining between them. Germline CDR1 reads SGHTA; CDR2 reads FQGNSA. The CDR3 has 15 amino acids. Here the CDR3 DNA reads TGTGCCAGCAGCTCCACCCCCGAGGGTATAGGGGAGCAGTTCTTC. This codes for CASSSTPEGIGEQFF.

This clonotype was seen a few times. The chain uses TRBV28 and TRBJ2-3; D not resolved. V was shortened by 8 bases and J by 0 bases, with 9 bases between the two germline ends. The CDR3 loop spans 13 amino acids. Germline values: CDR1 MDHEN, CDR2 SYDVKM. CDR3 nucleotides: TGTGCCAGCGAACCGCAGAGCACAGATACGCAGTATTTT. Translated: CASEPQSTDTQYF.

This clonotype was recorded a few times. CDR3 protein: CASSLSSSTTTLHF. CDR3 sequence (DNA): TGTGCCAGCAGCCTCTCCTCGAGCACCACGACCCTCCACTTT. This chain links TRBV11-2 with TRBJ1-6; no clear D. V was cut by 5 bases and J by 14 bases, with 19 bases left in between. Germline lookup yields CDR1 SGHAT and CDR2 FQNNGV. The CDR3 totals 14 residues.

This clonotype was observed at least ten times. Here the CDR3 reads CASSFTSKPGNIQYF. The DNA for the CDR3 is TGTGCCAGCAGCTTCACCTCAAAACCGGGAAACATTCAGTACTTC. The genes are TRBV7-9 and TRBJ2-4; unclear D gene. The V and J ends lost 3 bases and 6 bases respectively, with 15 bases between them. This CDR3 is built from 15 residues. Germline lookup yields CDR1 SEHNR and CDR2 FQNEAQ (reference sequence).

This clonotype was counted many times. The CDR3 coding sequence is TGCGCCAGCAGCCTCCCCGAGGGGAATTCACCCCTCCACTTT. It is translated as CASSLPEGNSPLHF. This chain links TRBV5-1 with TRBJ1-6; TRBD1 is a possible D gene (5 bases). Germline CDR1 SGHRS, CDR2 YFSETQ. V was cut by 4 bases and J by 7 bases, with 12 bases left in between. The CDR3 is 14 amino acids.

This clonotype was counted between two and nine times. The CDR3: CASSLGTGPEAFF. As DNA, the CDR3 is TGTGCCAGCAGCTTGGGGACTGGCCCAGAAGCTTTCTTT. The V call is TRBV7-2, the J call TRBJ1-1, with D possibly matching TRBD1 (5 bases). Trimming shortened V by 3 bases and J by 8 bases, and 13 bases separated the two germline ends. Germline values: CDR1 SGHTA, CDR2 FQGNSA. This CDR3 comprises 13 residues.

This clonotype was observed a handful of times. The rearrangement uses TRBV23-1 and TRBJ2-1, with D tentatively TRBD2 (6 bases). TRBV23-1 qualifies as an ORF whose function is uncertain. The CDR3 is 14 amino acids. With 7 bases removed from V and 12 bases from J, the gap between germline ends came to 22 bases. DNA of the CDR3: TGCGCCAGCATCGGATCGGGGAGGCGTACGTGGCAGTTCTTC. This sequence encodes CASIGSGRRTWQFF.

The chain is built from TRBV11-2 and TRBJ2-7; D is uncertain. The CDR3 is made up of 13 amino acids. Germline CDR1 reads SGHAT; CDR2 reads FQNNGV. V lost 5 bases and J lost 3, with 11 bases in between. CDR3 DNA sequence: TGTGCCAGCAGCACCCGGCCGGGCTACGAGCAGTACTTC. This codes for CASSTRPGYEQYF.

This clonotype came up a few times. The chain recombines TRBV9 with TRBJ2-5; D might be TRBD1 (6 bases). Germline V gene data show CDR1 as SGDLS and CDR2 as YYNGEE. The CDR3 length is 16 residues. Trimming removed 4 bases at V and 1 base at J, with 17 bases between. For the CDR3, the DNA is TGTGCCAGCAGCCGATCCGGGACATCGTTCCAAGAGACCCAGTACTTC. Its protein is CASSRSGTSFQETQYF.